Shown below are 31 T cell receptor beta chains from a single sample sequenced in a study of blood T cell repertoires in COVID-19. Sequencing was performed with immunoSEQ multiplex PCR; in TCRdb, only in-frame clones are kept and a portion is missing. The sample contains 100,000 to 150,000 clones, 79% of which appear only once. Input material: peripheral blood. The receptor set was obtained from a middle-aged man with active or convalescent COVID-19.

The gene calls are TRBV6-5 and TRBJ1-2; TRBD1 matches 8 bases. V gave up 4 bases and J gave up 4 bases; unmatched junction bases: 8. CDR3 length: 15 amino acids. CDR1 and CDR2 (germline): MNHEY, SVGAGI. The CDR3 DNA is TGTGCCAGCAGTTTAGGACAGGGAAGAGGCTATGGCTACACCTTC. The encoded protein is CASSLGQGRGYGYTF.

V gene TRBV6-5 combines with J gene TRBJ1-1; no firm D call. The ends were cut back, 0 bases at V and 3 bases at J, with 11 bases in the middle. The CDR3 covers 15 residues. The V gene's germline CDR1 is MNHEY and CDR2 SVGAGI. Written as DNA, the CDR3 is TGTGCCAGCAGTTACTCGGCTGGGAGGGACACTGAAGCTTTCTTT. Its translation is CASSYSAGRDTEAFF.

The chain recombines TRBV5-1 with TRBJ1-1; 8 bases fit TRBD1. The CDR3 consists of 12 residues. Losses at the gene ends were 6 bases for V and 4 bases for J; bases not matched to a gene: 2. Germline values: CDR1 SGHRS, CDR2 YFSETQ. As DNA, the CDR3 is TGCGCCAGCAAGGACAGGGTCACTGAAGCTTTCTTT. This sequence encodes CASKDRVTEAFF.

This clone was observed a single time. The gene calls are TRBV10-3 and TRBJ2-5, with a tentative D call TRBD1 (7 bases). Trimming shortened V by 4 bases and J by 1 base, and 16 bases separated the two germline ends. Germline V CDR1 and CDR2: ENHRY, SYGVKD. The CDR3 covers 16 residues. CDR3 protein: CAISGTGGDSQETQYF. CDR3 nucleotides: TGTGCCATCAGTGGCACAGGAGGGGACAGCCAAGAGACCCAGTACTTC.

This chain joins TRBV28 and TRBJ1-3; D gene uncertain. Trimming removed 5 bases at V and 0 bases at J, with 8 bases between. The CDR3 totals 14 residues. The germline V gene encodes CDR1 MDHEN and CDR2 SYDVKM. The CDR3 protein is CASSQTSSGNTIYF. The CDR3 region has the DNA TGTGCCAGCAGTCAAACGAGCTCTGGAAACACCATATATTTT. The full variable domain, in which reference TRBV28 and TRBJ1-3 provide the parts outside the CDR3, is DVKVTQSSRYLVKRTGEKVFLECVQDMDHENMFWYRQDPGLGLRLIYFSYDVKMKEKGDIPEGYSVSREKKERFSLILESASTNQTSMYLCASSQTSSGNTIYFGEGSWLTVV.

The chain couples TRBV5-4 to TRBJ2-1, with 8 bases that match TRBD1. The CDR3 totals 13 residues. With 4 bases clipped from V and 9 bases from J, the junction kept 6 bases outside the gene matches. Germline V gives CDR1 SGHNT, CDR2 YYREEE (reference sequence). CDR3 DNA sequence: TGTGCCAGCAGCATGGACAGGGATGGTGAGCAGTTCTTC. Translating gives CASSMDRDGEQFF.

This clone was detected only once. This chain joins TRBV7-9 and TRBJ2-7; a possible D gene is TRBD1 (6 bases). Per germline, CDR1 SEHNR and CDR2 FQNEAQ (reference sequence). The CDR3 covers 15 residues. The V end lost 0 bases, the J end lost 6 bases, and 15 bases lay between the germline ends. The CDR3 protein is CASSLASGTQLEQYF. CDR3 DNA sequence: TGTGCCAGCAGCTTAGCGTCTGGGACACAGCTCGAGCAGTACTTC. The whole variable domain, filled in from reference TRBV7-9 and TRBJ2-7, reads DTGVSQNPRHKITKRGQNVTFRCDPISEHNRLYWYRQTLGQGPEFLTYFQNEAQLEKSRLLSDRFSAERPKGSFSTLEIQRTEQGDSAMYLCASSLASGTQLEQYFGPGTRLTVT.

As concerns this clone: An end of the junction does not agree with germline; a read error may underlie this. The rearrangement links TRBV7-7 to TRBJ2-3, with D possibly matching TRBD1 (6 bases). The CDR3 extends over 15 amino acids. Germline V gives CDR1 SSHAT, CDR2 FNYEAQ (reference sequence). The CDR3 protein is CASSLTDSSTDTQYF. The CDR3, as DNA: TGTGCTAGCAGCTTAACGGACAGTAGCACAGATACGCAGTATTTT. Together with reference TRBV7-7 and TRBJ2-3, the CDR3 gives the full variable domain: GAGVSQSPRYKVTKRGQDVTLRCDPISSHATLYWYQQALGQGPEFLTYFNYEAQPDKSGLPSDRFSAERPEGSISTLTIQRTEQRDSAMYRCASSLTDSSTDTQYFGPGTRLTVL.

This clone occurred a few times. Written as DNA, the CDR3 is TGTGCCAGCAGTGGCCCCCAGGGCACTAGCAATCAGCCCCAGCATTTT. Its protein product is CASSGPQGTSNQPQHF. This chain connects TRBV28 to TRBJ1-5, with D possibly TRBD1 on 5 matching bases. CDR1 is MDHEN and CDR2 is SYDVKM in the germline V gene. This CDR3 spans 16 amino acids. V lost 5 bases, J lost 0 bases, and 14 bases lay in between.

The chain recombines TRBV7-9 with TRBJ1-1; D remains ambiguous. The CDR3 has 15 amino acids. Germline V gene data show CDR1 as SEHNR and CDR2 as FQNEAQ (reference sequence). V gave up 5 bases and J gave up 2 bases, with 15 bases separating them. CDR3 region: CASSPPGRPNTEAFF. The CDR3, as DNA: TGTGCCAGCAGCCCCCCGGGGAGACCAAACACTGAAGCTTTCTTT. Filled out from reference TRBV7-9 and TRBJ1-1, the complete variable domain reads DTGVSQNPRHKITKRGQNVTFRCDPISEHNRLYWYRQTLGQGPEFLTYFQNEAQLEKSRLLSDRFSAERPKGSFSTLEIQRTEQGDSAMYLCASSPPGRPNTEAFFGQGTRLTVV.

The V call is TRBV15, the J call TRBJ1-4; no clear D gene. Trimming left V 6 bases short and J 7 bases short, with 15 bases between. There are 14 residues in the CDR3. Germline V gene sequence: CDR1 LNHNV, CDR2 YYDKDF (reference sequence). Here the CDR3 reads CATSFSEGGEKLFF. The CDR3, as DNA: TGTGCCACCAGTTTCTCTGAGGGAGGTGAAAAACTGTTTTTT.

This sequence joins TRBV2 and TRBJ1-4; tentatively, D is TRBD1 (5 bases). The CDR3 has 13 residues. Germline loops: CDR1 SNHLY, CDR2 FYNNEI. Deletions cut 4 bases from V and 8 bases from J, with 11 bases between. The CDR3 here is CASSGQGREKLFF. The CDR3 bases are TGTGCCAGCAGTGGGCAGGGTCGGGAAAAACTGTTTTTT.

The V call is TRBV6-5, the J call TRBJ1-2; TRBD1 agrees at 8 bases. Germline CDR1 reads MNHEY; CDR2 reads SVGAGI. This CDR3 region has 16 residues. The ends lost 3 bases at V and 6 bases at J; junction bases unmatched: 12. CDR3 bases: TGTGCCAGCAGTTATCTTCTTAGCACAGGGGGTAATGGCTACACCTTC. It yields the protein CASSYLLSTGGNGYTF.

The chain combines TRBV24-1 with TRBJ2-1, with TRBD1 matching over 11 bases. V lost 8 bases to trimming and J lost 9 bases; unmatched junction nucleotides: 11. The CDR3 runs to 15 residues. The germline CDR1 and CDR2 sequences are KGHDR and SFDVKD. Here the CDR3 DNA reads TGTGCCACCAAATCCGGGACAGGGGGAGCGATTGAGCAGTTCTTC. This encodes CATKSGTGGAIEQFF.

The chain recombines TRBV27 with TRBJ1-2; 8 bases are shared with TRBD1. This CDR3 is built from 13 residues. CDR1 MNHEY and CDR2 SMNVEV come from the germline V gene (reference sequence). V lost 3 bases, J lost 3 bases, and 0 bases stayed unmatched. The DNA of the CDR3 is TGTGCCAGCAGTTTGACAGGGGACTATGGCTACACCTTC. Translated, it gives CASSLTGDYGYTF.

This clone was counted a single time. The chain employs TRBV28 and TRBJ1-3; perhaps TRBD1 as D (6 bases). The germline CDR1 and CDR2 sequences are MDHEN and SYDVKM. CDR3 length: 15 residues. Trimming removed 7 bases from V and 1 base from J, with 14 bases in between. CDR3 protein: CASNFQQGSGNTIYF. The CDR3 bases are TGTGCCAGCAATTTCCAACAGGGTTCTGGAAACACCATATATTTT.

The rearrangement joins TRBV2 to TRBJ1-6; a possible D gene is TRBD1 (6 bases). The CDR3 totals 13 residues. V shed 8 bases and J shed 6 bases, with 11 bases lying between them. From germline, CDR1 is SNHLY and CDR2 FYNNEI. CDR3 residues: CASQDRSNSPLHF. The CDR3 DNA sequence: TGTGCCAGCCAAGACAGGAGTAATTCACCCCTCCACTTT.

The chain uses TRBV6-2 or TRBV6-3 and TRBJ2-1; D remains ambiguous. V lost 3 bases and J lost 8, with 5 bases in between. Germline V CDR1 and CDR2: MNHEY, SVGEGT. CDR3 length equals 11 residues. CDR3 loop: CASSYFYEQFF. Written as DNA, the CDR3 is TGTGCCAGCAGTTATTTCTATGAGCAGTTCTTC.

This clone was observed a handful of times. The rearrangement links TRBV19 to TRBJ2-1, with a tentative D call TRBD2 (6 bases). The CDR3 runs to 15 residues. Deletions cut 8 bases from V and 5 bases from J, with 19 bases between. Germline CDR1 reads LNHDA; CDR2 reads SQIVND (reference sequence). This chain's CDR3 is CASSAGTGTNNEQFF. DNA of the CDR3: TGTGCCAGTTCCGCCGGGACTGGGACCAACAATGAGCAGTTCTTC.

This rearrangement joins TRBV6-5 to TRBJ2-1; perhaps TRBD2 as D (6 bases). Deletions cut 1 base from V and 6 bases from J, with 13 bases between. The CDR3 is made up of 15 amino acids. The germline CDR1 and CDR2 sequences are MNHEY and SVGAGI. CDR3 DNA: TGTGCCAGCAGTTACTTAGAGGCGGGGTTCAATGAGCAGTTCTTC. Translated, it gives CASSYLEAGFNEQFF.

A few counts support this clone. The rearrangement uses TRBV28 and TRBJ1-3; 9 nucleotides align to TRBD1. This CDR3 is 15 amino acids long. V dropped 6 bases and J dropped 8; count of bases not matched to a gene: 11. Germline values: CDR1 MDHEN, CDR2 SYDVKM. The CDR3 coding sequence is TGTGCCAGCAGCTCCTCCGGGACAGGGTACTACACCATATATTTT. Translation gives CASSSSGTGYYTIYF.

The chain uses TRBV6-5 and TRBJ2-7; perhaps TRBD1 as D (5 bases). Trimming took off 6 bases at V and 3 bases at J, with 12 bases between the two ends. Germline V CDR1 and CDR2: MNHEY, SVGAGI. The CDR3 contains 13 residues. CDR3 DNA sequence: TGTGCCAGCAGCTTCAGGGCCTTCTACGAGCAGTACTTC. It yields the protein CASSFRAFYEQYF.

The rearrangement uses TRBV5-4 and TRBJ2-7; possibly TRBD2 for D (6 bases). Germline CDR1 SGHNT, CDR2 YYREEE (reference sequence). With 7 bases removed from V and 3 bases from J, the gap between germline ends came to 17 bases. This CDR3 region has 14 residues. This chain's CDR3 is CASQEEGRSYEQYF. CDR3 nucleotide sequence: TGTGCCAGCCAGGAGGAGGGACGGAGCTACGAGCAGTACTTC.

V is TRBV11-3 and J is TRBJ1-6; D is unclear. CDR3 length: 15 residues. CDR1 and CDR2 from the germline V gene are SGHNT and YENEEA. The germline V and J ends were trimmed by 5 bases and 0 bases, with 8 bases remaining between them. CDR3 loop: CASSRGSSYNSPLHF. CDR3 DNA: TGTGCCAGCAGCCGAGGTAGCTCCTATAATTCACCCCTCCACTTT.

V gene TRBV11-2 combines with J gene TRBJ2-3; 10 bases map to TRBD2. There are 15 residues in the CDR3. In germline, CDR1 is SGHAT, CDR2 FQNNGV. J gave up 6 bases and V 6 bases, and 9 bases lay outside the gene matches. The DNA for the CDR3 is TGTGCCAGCAGAGAACTAGCGGGAAATCTTGATACGCAGTATTTT. As protein: CASRELAGNLDTQYF. Using reference TRBV11-2 and TRBJ2-3 for the parts outside the CDR3, the full variable domain is EAGVAQSPRYKIIEKRQSVAFWCNPISGHATLYWYQQILGQGPKLLIQFQNNGVVDDSQLPKDRFSAERLKGVDSTLKIQPAKLEDSAVYLCASRELAGNLDTQYFGPGTRLTVL.

This clone has a single count. This chain joins TRBV12-3 or TRBV12-4 and TRBJ2-7, with 7 bases that match TRBD1. V trimming: 5 bases; J trimming: 2 bases; junction bases outside the gene matches: 3. This CDR3 contains 13 residues. This CDR3 is CASSRTGTYEQYF. In nucleotides, the CDR3 is TGTGCCAGCAGTCGGACAGGAACCTACGAGCAGTACTTC.

The V call is TRBV6-5, the J call TRBJ1-1; D remains unclear. The ends were cut back, 6 bases at V and 11 bases at J, with 13 bases in the middle. The CDR3 has 11 residues. Per germline, CDR1 MNHEY and CDR2 SVGAGI. CDR3 region: CASSVQLGAFF. CDR3 DNA sequence: TGTGCCAGCAGCGTACAGCTTGGGGCTTTCTTT.

In DNA, the CDR3 is TGTGCCAGCAGTTACTCGAGCGGGAGAAGTCACGAGCAGTACTTC. Protein sequence: CASSYSSGRSHEQYF. The rearrangement uses TRBV6-2 or TRBV6-3 and TRBJ2-7; 8 nucleotides match TRBD2. Germline V gene sequence: CDR1 MNHEY, CDR2 SVGEGT. CDR3 size: 15 residues. V was pared by 0 bases and J by 5 bases, with 6 bases of the junction left unmatched.

V usage is TRBV6-6 and J usage is TRBJ1-1, with D unresolved. The CDR3 contains 16 residues. The V gene's germline CDR1 is MNHNY and CDR2 SVGAGI (reference sequence). V was cut by 4 bases and J by 2 bases, with 17 bases left in between. The CDR3 is CASSSRARTLNTEAFF. CDR3 bases: TGTGCCAGCAGTTCGCGGGCCCGGACCCTTAACACTGAAGCTTTCTTT.

The CDR3 loop reads CASRPPGQGNSPLHF. The CDR3 DNA reads as TGCGCCAGCAGACCACCGGGACAGGGGAATTCACCCCTCCACTTT. The J gene is TRBJ1-6, the V gene TRBV23-1; 10 bases line up with TRBD1. TRBV23-1 is placed among ORFs of uncertain function. Unmatched junction bases numbered 6, after V lost 6 bases and J lost 7 bases. The CDR3 totals 15 residues.

V and J are TRBV12-3 or TRBV12-4 and TRBJ2-3; no firm D call. Trimming stripped 7 bases from V and 0 bases from J, with 8 bases between. The CDR3 totals 13 residues. The CDR3 DNA is TGTGCCAGCACTACGCGCAGCACAGATACGCAGTATTTT. Translated, it gives CASTTRSTDTQYF.